Below are 12 T cell receptor beta chains sequenced from a single sample in a study of T cell changes during pregnancy in multiple sclerosis. TCRdb's table, derived via immunoSEQ multiplex PCR, lists solely in-frame clones and lacks some. This table has tens of thousands of clones, 91% appearing once. The sample consisted of CD4+ T cells from peripheral blood mononuclear cells, taken in the second trimester of pregnancy. The receptors derive from a female donor in good health, enrolled as a control in a pregnancy study.

The gene calls are TRBV4-2 and TRBJ2-2; TRBD2 matches 8 bases. V dropped 4 bases and J dropped 6; count of bases not matched to a gene: 10. Germline V CDR1 and CDR2: LGHNA, YNFKEQ. This CDR3 comprises 16 residues. The CDR3 nucleotides read TGTGCCAGCAGCCGTGGACTAGCTCACGTTCCCGGGGAGCTGTTTTTT. Amino acids: CASSRGLAHVPGELFF.

The V and J genes are TRBV18 and TRBJ1-4; TRBD1 matches 7 bases. V was clipped by 5 bases and J by 3 bases; unmatched bases: 3. This CDR3 comprises 14 residues. CDR1 is KGHSH, CDR2 LQKENI, per germline. Here the CDR3 DNA reads TGTGCCAGCTCAGTCGGGACAGCTAATGAAAAACTGTTTTTT. Residues: CASSVGTANEKLFF.

The chain links TRBV7-9 to TRBJ2-5; D possibly corresponds to TRBD1 (7 bases). In germline, CDR1 is SEHNR, CDR2 FQNEAQ (reference sequence). Trimming stripped 3 bases from V and 4 bases from J, with 12 bases between. This CDR3 region has 14 residues. CDR3 region: CASSFGGQRETQYF. DNA of the CDR3: TGTGCCAGCAGCTTCGGGGGACAGAGAGAGACCCAGTACTTC.

The J gene is TRBJ1-1, the V gene TRBV4-2; 8 bases are shared with TRBD1. This CDR3 comprises 18 residues. After removal of 3 bases from V and 1 base from J, the junction contained 13 bases not matched to a gene. The germline V gene encodes CDR1 LGHNA and CDR2 YNFKEQ. CDR3 sequence: CASSQGSGQGRRNTEAFF. Written as DNA, the CDR3 is TGTGCCAGCAGCCAGGGATCCGGACAGGGCAGGCGGAACACTGAAGCTTTCTTT.

This CDR3 reads CASSLEARGRQDEQYF. The CDR3 nucleotides are TGTGCCAGCAGCTTAGAAGCCAGGGGGAGGCAAGACGAGCAGTACTTC. The chain employs TRBV7-2 and TRBJ2-7, with D perhaps matching TRBD1 (7 bases). CDR1 and CDR2 (germline): SGHTA, FQGNSA. The CDR3 extends over 16 amino acids. V lost 1 base, J lost 5 bases, and 18 bases lay in between.

The gene calls are TRBV7-3 and TRBJ2-3, with TRBD2 identical over 7 bases. From germline, CDR1 is SGHTA and CDR2 FQGTGA. This CDR3 is 14 amino acids long. V trimming: 2 bases; J trimming: 6 bases; junction bases outside the gene matches: 5. Here the CDR3 DNA reads TGTGCCAGCAGCTTAGGGGGACTATGGGATACGCAGTATTTT. It yields the protein CASSLGGLWDTQYF.

This clone has a handful of counts. The chain has TRBV9 and TRBJ1-6; D gene uncertain. Trimming pared 0 bases from V and 8 bases from J, leaving 12 bases between. Germline CDR1 SGDLS, CDR2 YYNGEE. The CDR3 extends over 15 amino acids. The CDR3 DNA follows: TGTGCCAGCAGCGTAGATGGCGGGGTGTATTCACCCCTCCACTTT. It is translated as CASSVDGGVYSPLHF.

The V gene is TRBV19, the J gene TRBJ2-2; TRBD1 matches at 7 bases. The germline CDR1 and CDR2 sequences are LNHDA and SQIVND (reference sequence). The junction had 4 bases not matched to a gene; V was cut back by 3 bases and J by 3 bases. The CDR3 length is 15 residues. CDR3 loop: CASSMPGTDTGELFF. CDR3 bases: TGTGCCAGTAGTATGCCGGGGACAGACACCGGGGAGCTGTTTTTT.

This clone turned up a few times. The chain carries TRBV1 and TRBJ2-7; the table gives TRBD1 as D, unverified against the DNA. TRBV1 is an annotated pseudogene. This CDR3 is 17 amino acids long. The CDR3 spells CTSSPAPPGRNSYEQYF. The CDR3 DNA is TGCACCAGCAGCCCTGCCCCCCCAGGGCGAAATTCCTACGAGCAGTACTTC.

The chain links TRBV2 to TRBJ1-5; 11 nucleotides align to TRBD1. The CDR3 spans 15 residues. With 5 bases clipped from V and 3 bases from J, the junction kept 3 bases outside the gene matches. Germline V CDR1 and CDR2: SNHLY, FYNNEI. The CDR3 DNA is TGTGCCAGCAGTTCGGACAGGGGGCCCAATCAGCCCCAGCATTTT. Amino acids: CASSSDRGPNQPQHF.

V and J are TRBV30 and TRBJ2-7, with TRBD1 as a possible D gene (5 bases). Germline CDR1 is GTSNPN and CDR2 is SVGIG (reference sequence). Between the trimmed V and J ends, which lost 5 bases and 0 bases, there was a span of 5 bases. CDR3 length: 11 amino acids. The CDR3 here is CAWGHSYEQYF. The CDR3 nucleotides are TGTGCCTGGGGACACTCCTACGAGCAGTACTTC.

V and J are TRBV11-2 and TRBJ2-1; TRBD2 agrees at 9 bases. The CDR3 runs to 18 residues. V was clipped by 11 bases and J by 0 bases; unmatched bases: 17. Germline V gene lookup returns CDR1 SGHAT and CDR2 FQNNGV. CDR3 in amino acids: CARIGLAGRKSSYNEQFF. The CDR3 DNA reads TGTGCCCGCATTGGGCTAGCGGGACGTAAGAGCTCCTACAATGAGCAGTTCTTC.